This T cell receptor (beta chain) was identified in a study of radiation and T cells in renal cell carcinoma. This clone was detected a few times. Germline lookup yields CDR1 MNHNY and CDR2 SVGAGI (reference sequence). V was shortened by 6 bases and J by 5 bases, with 16 bases between the two germline ends. There are 14 residues in the CDR3. TCRdb keeps only in-frame clones here, not all; method: immunoSEQ multiplex PCR. The sample gives 150,000 or so clones, over 80% of which show up once; approximately 24% is in the top ten. The time point denotes: baseline pretreatment blood. Treatment reported: 15 Gy SBRT to primary tumor, nephrectomy 4 weeks later.

The input for sequencing was blood, taken from a patient whose treatment included radiotherapy and nephrectomy. The sequence derives from a woman in her fifties or sixties with renal cell carcinoma. This sequence joins TRBV6-6 and TRBJ1-2; unclear D gene. The CDR3: CASRDSTGRYGYTF. CDR3 nucleotide sequence: TGTGCCAGCAGGGACTCGACTGGGCGTTATGGCTACACCTTC.